This TCR beta chain was found in a study of Ad26.COV2.S vaccination and SARS-CoV-2 variants (dated by TCRdb to the early 2020s). For the wider study: Vaccine-arm donors came from COV1001, a multicentre, randomized, double-blind, placebo-controlled phase I-IIa trial of Ad26.COV2.S in healthy adults. Dosing of Ad26.COV2.S was intramuscular, at either 5x10^10 or 1x10^11 viral particles, delivered as one shot or as two shots spaced 56 days apart. TCRbeta repertoire sequencing served as the tool for gauging how specific and how broad the SARS-CoV-2-reactive T cell receptors were following Ad26.COV2.S vaccination. A total of 32 samples were included in the TCR-sequenced set, comprising about 20 Ad26.COV2.S vaccine recipients, 5 placebo recipients and 8 SARS-CoV-2 convalescent individuals. Trial participants were randomized into five groups of five, in which low-dose or high-dose Ad26.COV2.S was given once or twice, or placebo was given on both occasions. Blinding of investigators to trial group allocation was maintained during experiments and outcome assessment.

Beyond this particular receptor, the publication reports: Substantial breadth of spike-specific CD8+ and CD4+ T cell responses was reported after vaccination. The study was not powered to compare responses between vaccine doses or regimens. Ad26.COV2.S recipients had higher spike-specific TCR breadth than placebo recipients (P = 0.0014). Comparable non-spike TCR breadth was observed between vaccine and placebo recipients, consistent with only spike being contained in the vaccine. The authors noted that total T cell responses may have been underestimated by the TCR breadth and depth analyses.

On this clone itself: It has no known antigen specificity. No qualities accompany the bases; no much larger clone lies one base away.

From the germline V gene, CDR1 is SNHLY and CDR2 is FYNNEI. V has 4 bases trimmed and J has 9 bases trimmed; junction bases matching no gene number 7. The CDR3 runs 14 amino acids, cysteine and phenylalanine included. The retained sequence is limited to the CDR3, 42 bases, with the frame set at the first base. The sample's treatment or condition label, decoded: approximately 18 received Ad26.COV2.S at low or high dose, single or two shots; five or six received placebo; per-sample allocation not given. Repertoires of vaccine and placebo recipients were sequenced from samples taken on day 63 after the first injection. Between 29 July and 7 August 2020, Cohort 1b enrolled around 24 adults aged 18-55 years at one site in Boston, USA. As a vaccine, Ad26.COV2.S was a replication-incompetent adenovirus type 26 vector that expressed a prefusion-stabilized SARS-CoV-2 spike protein derived from the original Wuhan strain.

The immunoSEQ Assay was the method used to sequence TCRbeta CDR3 regions. After extraction, genomic DNA underwent amplification by bias-controlled multiplex PCR, followed by high-throughput sequencing. The paper's processing steps were these. To quantify the absolute abundance of each unique TCRbeta CDR3 region, sequences were collapsed and filtered. T cell fraction was estimated by normalizing TCRbeta template counts to usable DNA, which was measured by amplifying reference genes present in all nucleated cells. Repertoire TCRs were annotated as SARS-CoV-2-specific by exact matching of V gene, CDR3 amino acid sequence and J gene to a known reactive TCR set. The reference SARS-CoV-2 TCR set was obtained from MIRA and was filtered for enrichment in COVID-19-positive ImmuneCODE repertoires, whereby public or cross-reactive TCRs were removed. Based on the MIRA antigens, annotated TCRs were further analysed at the level of specific ORF or position within ORF. Depth was the summed frequency of annotated unique rearrangements, while breadth was defined as annotated unique rearrangements over total unique productive rearrangements. TCR breadth was compared between groups using two-sided Wilcoxon rank-sum tests. TCRdb retrieved this table from immuneACCESS and kept in-frame rearrangements only. Not all clones are present; in checked studies, unresolved V genes account for under half, and no reason is known for the remainder. That table supplies the V and J calls and clone size; D and trimming were determined from the DNA. The sample data list roughly 680,000 clones, and 70% to 90% of these were observed just once. The ten top clones hold roughly 1.5% of the sample.

The sequence derives from a person aged 18-60 years who received the Ad26.COV2.S COVID-19 vaccine or a placebo. The sequence is built from TRBV2 and TRBJ2-5; TRBD2 aligns with 11 central bases. The sample here was peripheral blood, taken in a trial of Ad26.COV2.S vaccine versus placebo. The CDR3 reads CASSASSGGLAQYF. The sequenced DNA is TGTGCCAGCAGTGCCTCTAGCGGGGGGTTGGCCCAGTACTTC. The full variable domain, completed from the reference TRBV2 and TRBJ2-5 proteins outside the CDR3, reads EPEVTQTPSHQVTQMGQEVILRCVPISNHLYFYWYRQILGQKVEFLVSFYNNEISEKSEIFDDQFSVERPDGSNFTLKIRSTKLEDSAMYFCASSASSGGLAQYFGPGTRLLVL.